This TCR beta chain emerged from a study of radiotherapy plus CTLA-4 blockade in lung cancer. Study in general: Objective response was observed in roughly 20% of patients, and disease control in 30% to 35%. Notes on the study in general: Following radiotherapy plus ipilimumab, tumor-derived TCR clones expanded in the blood. Interferon-beta, together with early blood T cell clone dynamics, reportedly best predicted response.

The repertoire was sequenced with immunoSEQ multiplex PCR; TCRdb's copy has only in-frame clones and lacks some. The sample includes approximately 99,000 clones, 88% of them seen just once. Patients had chemo-refractory metastatic non-small-cell lung cancer and received focal radiation plus CTLA-4 blockade that used ipilimumab. About this clone itself: What it binds is not known.

Germline loops: CDR1 LNHDA, CDR2 SQIVND (reference sequence). This CDR3 comprises 15 residues. Trimming pared 7 bases from V and 1 base from J, leaving 16 bases between. The chain has TRBV19 and TRBJ1-1; unclear D gene. This receptor was identified in a human donor with non-small cell lung cancer that progressed on radiotherapy plus ipilimumab. The source was peripheral blood, collected from a patient treated with radiotherapy plus ipilimumab. This chain's CDR3 is CASTQGRYGNTEAFF. In DNA form, the CDR3 reads TGTGCCAGTACCCAAGGCCGGTATGGGAACACTGAAGCTTTCTTT. The variable domain in full, completed from reference TRBV19 and TRBJ1-1, reads DGGITQSPKYLFRKEGQNVTLSCEQNLNHDAMYWYRQDPGQGLRLIYYSQIVNDFQKGDIAEGYSVSREKKESFPLTVTSAQKNPTAFYLCASTQGRYGNTEAFFGQGTRLTVV.